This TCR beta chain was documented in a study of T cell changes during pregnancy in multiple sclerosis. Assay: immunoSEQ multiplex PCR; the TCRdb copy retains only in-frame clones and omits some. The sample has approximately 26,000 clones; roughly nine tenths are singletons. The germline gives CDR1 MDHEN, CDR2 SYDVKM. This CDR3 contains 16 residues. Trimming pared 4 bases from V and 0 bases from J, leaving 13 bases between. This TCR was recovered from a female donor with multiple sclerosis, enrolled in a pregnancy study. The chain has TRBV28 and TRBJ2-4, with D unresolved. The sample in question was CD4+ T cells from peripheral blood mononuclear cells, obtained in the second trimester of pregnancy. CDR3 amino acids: CASSSPPQIAKNIQYF. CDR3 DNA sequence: TGTGCCAGCAGTTCCCCTCCGCAGATAGCCAAAAACATTCAGTACTTC.